This T cell receptor (beta chain) derives from a study of blood T cell repertoires in COVID-19. The wider study: The United States, Italy and Spain were the sources of the acute and convalescent COVID-19 samples. From T cells, B-cell-depleted T cells, or PBMCs came the material, which was cDNA or gDNA.

Original processing methods: Cell counts per sample came from amplifying reference gene primers. The data were produced by immunoSEQ multiplex PCR, yet TCRdb's version contains in-frame clones alone and is incomplete. That table furnishes V, J and clone size, whereas the DNA furnished D and trimming. The table has fewer than 200,000 clones, roughly 85% seen once. The CDR3 is 16 residues long. V was clipped by 0 bases and J by 4 bases, with 16 bases between them. CDR1 is WNHNN and CDR2 is SYGVQD in the germline V gene (reference sequence). The clonotype originates from a woman aged 55-75 years with acute or convalescent COVID-19. Sequenced sample: peripheral blood. The V call is TRBV10-1, the J call TRBJ2-7; tentative D call: TRBD2 (6 bases). CDR3 sequence (DNA): TGCGCCAGCAGTGAGTCATCCGGGACTTTATCTTACGAGCAGTACGTC. Protein: CASSESSGTLSYEQYV.